This TCR beta chain was recorded in a study of cytomegalovirus exposure and HLA in healthy donors. In the study overall: Around 78 million unique TCRs, all from HLA-typed donors, were included in an early release of the data. The study's findings and limits: Compared with the approximately 670-donor mean, an Asian-associated ancestry cluster reportedly had fewer N-insertions, according to a later analysis. Presence/absence analyses treated sequencing depth as roughly uniform across donors. The authors reported that TCR beta sequences could predict HLA-A and HLA-B alleles. These predictions were accurate for most subjects in the first cohort.

As regards this clone: Its antigen is currently unknown.

The PCR was carried out with 60 Vbeta primers and 13 Jbeta primers. The table came from immunoSEQ multiplex PCR; TCRdb's copy has only in-frame clones and leaves some out. Of around 98,000 clones listed, about four fifths are singletons. V was pared by 0 bases and J by 5 bases, with 4 bases of the junction left unmatched. The V gene's germline CDR1 is MNHNS and CDR2 SASEGT. The CDR3 consists of 15 residues. The chain uses TRBV6-1 and TRBJ2-1; 7 bases align to TRBD2. Material: PBMCs. This receptor was identified in a woman aged 35 to 49 in good health and CMV-seronegative. The CDR3 loop reads CASSEAGLGHNEQFF. CDR3 bases: TGTGCCAGCAGTGAAGCTGGACTAGGGCACAATGAGCAGTTCTTC.